This is a list of T cell receptor beta chains from one sample in a study of cytomegalovirus exposure and HLA in healthy donors. Assay used: immunoSEQ multiplex PCR; TCRdb lists only in-frame clones, some missing. In the table there are 71,000 or so clones, roughly 94% of which are singletons. Sequenced material: PBMCs. These receptors all stem from a man younger than 30 in good health and CMV-seropositive. CDR3s include the opening cysteine and the closing phenylalanine or tryptophan. The D gene is left open where the match is weak. Only some rows state a clone size, as once, few, many or a class for expanded clones.

cdr3_nt	cdr3_aa	clone_size	d_call	v_call	j_call
TGTGCCAGCAGCGGTACAGGAAGTGCTGGGGCCAACGTCCTGACTTTC	CASSGTGSAGANVLTF	.	.	TRBV2	TRBJ2-6
TGTGCCAGCAGCCACCCCGGGACAGGGTTAACTGAAGCTTTCTTT	CASSHPGTGLTEAFF	.	TRBD1	TRBV5-6	TRBJ1-1
TGCGCCAGTAGTTATCCTGGACAGCGAGATTATGGCTACACCTTC	CASSYPGQRDYGYTF	once	.	TRBV5-1	TRBJ1-2
TGTGCCAGCAGTGAAGAAGGACTCTCCTATAGCAATCAGCCCCAGCATTTT	CASSEEGLSYSNQPQHF	.	.	TRBV6-1	TRBJ1-5
TGTGCCATCAGTGAGCCACTGGCAAAGGGACACGGCTCTGAGCAGTTCTTC	CAISEPLAKGHGSEQFF	.	.	TRBV10-3	TRBJ2-1
TGTGCCAGCAGTGGGGGGATTGGACAGACCTACACCATATATTTT	CASSGGIGQTYTIYF	.	.	TRBV2	TRBJ1-3
TGTGCCAGCAGCGTGCGCCTCTATAATTCACCCCTCCACTTT	CASSVRLYNSPLHF	.	.	TRBV9	TRBJ1-6
TGTGCCAGCATTAAGAATGGAGTTGAAAAACTGTTTTTT	CASIKNGVEKLFF	.	.	TRBV2	TRBJ1-4
TGCGCCAGCAGCTTGGGAGGGCCGCCCTACAATGAGCAGTTCTTC	CASSLGGPPYNEQFF	.	.	TRBV5-1	TRBJ2-1
TGTGCCAGCACCCCCACAGGGAATAGCAATCAGCCCCAGCATTTT	CASTPTGNSNQPQHF	.	.	TRBV6-1	TRBJ1-5
TGTGCCAGCAGTTACTCGCTAGGGGTCAATCAGCCCCAGCATTTT	CASSYSLGVNQPQHF	.	.	TRBV6-5	TRBJ1-5
TGTGCCAGCAGTGGCAGTAATCGCTACGAGCAGTACTTC	CASSGSNRYEQYF	.	.	TRBV27	TRBJ2-7
TGCGCCAGCACACCCGGGACAGGGTCCTACGAGCAGTACTTC	CASTPGTGSYEQYF	.	TRBD1	TRBV5-1	TRBJ2-7
TGCGCCAGCAGCCAAGAGTCAGGTCTAACTTACGAGCAGTACTTC	CASSQESGLTYEQYF	.	.	TRBV4-1	TRBJ2-7
TGTGCCAGCAGCTTAGGGCAGGGCGCGCCTACTAGCACAGATACGCAGTATTTT	CASSLGQGAPTSTDTQYF	.	.	TRBV7-9	TRBJ2-3
TGTGCCAGCAGCTTGGGACAGGGCGACACCTTC	CASSLGQGDTF	.	TRBD1	TRBV5-6	TRBJ1-2
TGTGCCAGCAGCTTAGGGACAGGGACCCAAGAGACCCAGTACTTC	CASSLGTGTQETQYF	.	TRBD1	TRBV7-8	TRBJ2-5
TGTGCCATCAGTGAGGGATACGGGACAGGGAGTCAGCCCCAGCATTTT	CAISEGYGTGSQPQHF	.	TRBD1	TRBV10-3	TRBJ1-5
TGTGCCAGCAGCGTGGGGGGTTCTAACTATGGCTACACCTTC	CASSVGGSNYGYTF	.	.	TRBV9	TRBJ1-2
TGTGCCAGCAGCTCAACAGGGGGCAATCAGCCCCAGCATTTT	CASSSTGGNQPQHF	.	TRBD1	TRBV7-2	TRBJ1-5
TGTGCCCTCCCGTTCAGCTCCTACGAGCAGTACTTC	CALPFSSYEQYF	.	.	TRBV21-1	TRBJ2-7
TGTGCCAGCAGCGCCGCCATGACAGACAATGAAAAACTGTTTTTT	CASSAAMTDNEKLFF	.	.	TRBV11-1	TRBJ1-4
TGTGCCAGCAGCTTAGATGGAGGGGCGAACACCGGGGAGCTGTTTTTT	CASSLDGGANTGELFF	once	.	TRBV11-3	TRBJ2-2
TGTGCCAGCAGTTACGACGCCAGGGGAGGGAATGGCTACACCTTC	CASSYDARGGNGYTF	.	.	TRBV6-6	TRBJ1-2
TGTGCCAGCAGTGAAGCTGGAGACGACTACGAGCAGTACTTC	CASSEAGDDYEQYF	.	.	TRBV2	TRBJ2-7
TGTGCCAGCAGTGTCCTAGCGGGGGGGCTTAGAGAGACCCAGTACTTC	CASSVLAGGLRETQYF	.	TRBD2	TRBV6-1	TRBJ2-5
TGTGCCAGCGAAACAGGAAATTTTAATCAGCCCCAGCATTTT	CASETGNFNQPQHF	once	.	TRBV19	TRBJ1-5
TGTGCCAGCAGTTACCTGGGCAGTTTCTACGAGCAGTACTTC	CASSYLGSFYEQYF	.	.	TRBV6-6	TRBJ2-7
TGCGCCAGCAGCTTGGTGGCGTTTACTAGCGGTACCGAGCAGTACTTC	CASSLVAFTSGTEQYF	.	TRBD2	TRBV5-1	TRBJ2-7
TGTGCCAGCAGGGGTAGCGGGAGTGCAGATACGCAGTATTTT	CASRGSGSADTQYF	.	TRBD2	TRBV6-1	TRBJ2-3
TGTGCCAGCAGCTTGGAGGGGCAACCACCCTACGAGCAGTACTTC	CASSLEGQPPYEQYF	once	.	TRBV5-4	TRBJ2-7
TGTGCCAGCAGCTCCCCAACAGCGGGCCTCCCGCAGCAGTACTTC	CASSSPTAGLPQQYF	.	.	TRBV28	TRBJ2-7
TGTGCCAGCAGCGTAAATACTGGTGGCTACACCTTC	CASSVNTGGYTF	.	.	TRBV7-9	TRBJ1-2
TGTGCCAGCAGCGATCTAAGTAGCAATCAGCCCCAGCATTTT	CASSDLSSNQPQHF	.	.	TRBV9	TRBJ1-5
TGTGCCAGCAGTGAACGGGACAGATCCTACGAGCAGTACTTC	CASSERDRSYEQYF	once	TRBD1	TRBV6-1	TRBJ2-7
TGTGCCAGCTCACCAATCAGGACTAGGGACACAGATACGCAGTATTTT	CASSPIRTRDTDTQYF	.	TRBD2	TRBV18	TRBJ2-3
TGTGCCAGCAGCGTCAATTTTAAGGGGGATACGCAGTATTTT	CASSVNFKGDTQYF	.	.	TRBV7-9	TRBJ2-3
TGTGCCAGCAGCTTGAGACAGCCTACGAACACCGGGGAGCTGTTTTTT	CASSLRQPTNTGELFF	.	.	TRBV7-2	TRBJ2-2
TGTGCCAGCAGCTTAGTGAGTGGGAGTATGCAGCCCCAGCATTTT	CASSLVSGSMQPQHF	.	.	TRBV7-2	TRBJ1-5
TGCGCCAGCAGCCAAGTCAGGCAGTATCGTGTGAACACTGAAGCTTTCTTT	CASSQVRQYRVNTEAFF	.	.	TRBV4-1	TRBJ1-1
TGTGCCAGCAGCTCCCGTAAGGGGGACGAGCAGTACTTC	CASSSRKGDEQYF	.	.	TRBV13	TRBJ2-7
TGTGCCAGCAGTGAGGGCGGGTACAATGAGCAGTTCTTC	CASSEGGYNEQFF	.	.	TRBV2	TRBJ2-1
TGCGCCAGCAGCTTTGGACTAGCGGGAGGGCCGGATACGCAGTATTTT	CASSFGLAGGPDTQYF	.	TRBD2	TRBV5-1	TRBJ2-3
TGCGCCAGCAGCTTCTGGGCGGGAGAACATGAGCAGTTCTTC	CASSFWAGEHEQFF	.	TRBD2	TRBV5-1	TRBJ2-1
TGTGCCAGCAGTTACCTTGACCGGGACAGGGATGGCTACACCTTC	CASSYLDRDRDGYTF	.	TRBD1	TRBV6-6	TRBJ1-2